The TCR beta chain described here comes from a study of T cell changes during pregnancy in multiple sclerosis. This clone was picked up a small number of times. Sequenced by immunoSEQ multiplex PCR; TCRdb stores in-frame clones only, minus some. The sample holds tens of thousands of clones, 80% to 95% seen once. V lost 4 bases and J lost 1; bases outside the gene matches: 6. From germline, CDR1 is MNHEY and CDR2 SMNVEV (reference sequence). The CDR3 totals 15 residues. This receptor was taken from a female donor with multiple sclerosis, enrolled in a pregnancy study. The sample was CD4+ T cells from peripheral blood mononuclear cells, taken before pregnancy. The V gene is TRBV27, the J gene TRBJ2-7; 8 positions match TRBD1. The CDR3 bases are TGTGCCAGCAGTTCCCCCGGACAGGGTTCCTACGAGCAGTACTTC. The encoded protein is CASSSPGQGSYEQYF.